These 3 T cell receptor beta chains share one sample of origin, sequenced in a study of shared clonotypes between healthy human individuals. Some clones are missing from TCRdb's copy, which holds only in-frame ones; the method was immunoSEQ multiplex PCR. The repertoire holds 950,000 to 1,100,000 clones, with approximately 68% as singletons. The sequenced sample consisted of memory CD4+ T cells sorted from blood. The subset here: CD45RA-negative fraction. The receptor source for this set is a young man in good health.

DNA of the CDR3: TGTGCCAGCTCACCTACGAGCGGGGGGGCCTACGAGCAGTACTTC. It encodes CASSPTSGGAYEQYF. The rearrangement links TRBV18 to TRBJ2-7; 10 bases line up with TRBD2. This CDR3 region has 15 residues. The ends lost 3 bases at V and 2 bases at J; junction bases unmatched: 4. Per the germline V gene, CDR1 is KGHSH and CDR2 is LQKENI.

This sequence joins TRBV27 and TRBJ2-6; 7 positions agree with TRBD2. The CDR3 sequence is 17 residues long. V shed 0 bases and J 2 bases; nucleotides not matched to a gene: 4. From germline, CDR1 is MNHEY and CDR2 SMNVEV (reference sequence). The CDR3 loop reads CASSLSAGTTGANVLTF. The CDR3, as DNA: TGTGCCAGCAGTTTATCCGCTGGGACTACTGGGGCCAACGTCCTGACTTTC.

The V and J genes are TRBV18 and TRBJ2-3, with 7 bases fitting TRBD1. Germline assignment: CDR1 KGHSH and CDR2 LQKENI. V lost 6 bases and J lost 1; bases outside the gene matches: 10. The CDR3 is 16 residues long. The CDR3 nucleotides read TGTGCCAGCTCGGGCATTGGACAGGCTGGCACAGATACGCAGTATTTT. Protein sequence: CASSGIGQAGTDTQYF.